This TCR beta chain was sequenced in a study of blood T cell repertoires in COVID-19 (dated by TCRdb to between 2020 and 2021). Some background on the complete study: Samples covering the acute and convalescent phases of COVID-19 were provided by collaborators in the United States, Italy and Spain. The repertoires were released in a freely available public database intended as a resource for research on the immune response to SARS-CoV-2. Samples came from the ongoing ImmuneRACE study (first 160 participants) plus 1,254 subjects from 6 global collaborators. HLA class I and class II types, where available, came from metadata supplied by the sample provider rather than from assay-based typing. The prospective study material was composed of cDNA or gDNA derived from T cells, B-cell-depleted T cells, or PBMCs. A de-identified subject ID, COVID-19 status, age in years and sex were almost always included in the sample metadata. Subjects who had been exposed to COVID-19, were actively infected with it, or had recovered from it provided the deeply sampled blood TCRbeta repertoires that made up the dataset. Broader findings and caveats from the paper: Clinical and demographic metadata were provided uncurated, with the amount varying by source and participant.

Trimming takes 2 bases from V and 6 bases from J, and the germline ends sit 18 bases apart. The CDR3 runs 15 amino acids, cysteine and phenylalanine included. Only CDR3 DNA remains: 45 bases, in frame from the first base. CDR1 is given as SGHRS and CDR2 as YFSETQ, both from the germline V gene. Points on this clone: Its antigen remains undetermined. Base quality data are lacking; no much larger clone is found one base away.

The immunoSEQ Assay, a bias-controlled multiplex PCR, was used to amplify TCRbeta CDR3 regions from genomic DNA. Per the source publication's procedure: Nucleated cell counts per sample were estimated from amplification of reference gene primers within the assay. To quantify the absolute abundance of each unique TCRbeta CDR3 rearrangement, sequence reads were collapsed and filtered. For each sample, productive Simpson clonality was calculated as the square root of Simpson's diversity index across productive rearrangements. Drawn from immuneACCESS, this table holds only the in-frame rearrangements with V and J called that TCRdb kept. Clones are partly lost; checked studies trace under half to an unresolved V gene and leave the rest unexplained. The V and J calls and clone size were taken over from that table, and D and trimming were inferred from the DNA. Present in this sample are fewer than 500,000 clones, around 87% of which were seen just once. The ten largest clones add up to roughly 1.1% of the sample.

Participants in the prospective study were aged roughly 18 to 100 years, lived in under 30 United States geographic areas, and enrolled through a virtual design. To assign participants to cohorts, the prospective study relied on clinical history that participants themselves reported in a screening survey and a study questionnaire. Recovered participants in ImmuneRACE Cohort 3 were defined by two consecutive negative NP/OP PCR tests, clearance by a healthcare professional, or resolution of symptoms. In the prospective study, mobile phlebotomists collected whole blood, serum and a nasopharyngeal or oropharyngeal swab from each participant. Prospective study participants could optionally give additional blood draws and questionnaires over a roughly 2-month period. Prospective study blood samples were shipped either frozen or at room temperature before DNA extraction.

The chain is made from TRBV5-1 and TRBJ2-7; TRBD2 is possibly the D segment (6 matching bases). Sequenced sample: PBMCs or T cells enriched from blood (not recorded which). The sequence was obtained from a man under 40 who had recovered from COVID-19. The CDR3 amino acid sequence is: CASSLGASDFSEQYF. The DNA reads TGCGCCAGCAGCTTAGGGGCTAGCGATTTCTCCGAGCAGTACTTC.